This T cell receptor (beta chain) was captured by sequencing in a study of blood T cell repertoires in COVID-19. As for the study in general: Material from acute and convalescent COVID-19 was sourced from the United States, Italy and Spain. PBMCs, B-cell-depleted T cells, or T cells provided the cDNA or gDNA that made up the material.

The germline V gene has CDR1 SGHRS and CDR2 YFSETQ. The CDR3 is made up of 15 amino acids. V shed 0 bases and J 3 bases; nucleotides not matched to a gene: 6. In the original analysis: For nucleated cells, counts were estimated from reference gene primer amplification. The method was immunoSEQ multiplex PCR; TCRdb's version includes in-frame clones alone and lacks a portion of them. V, J and clone size were drawn from that table, and D and trimming were deduced from the DNA. The sample consists of about 250,000 clones, roughly 85% of them appearing once. The receptor's source is a man aged 50 to 60 with active or convalescent COVID-19. This chain connects TRBV5-1 to TRBJ2-7, with TRBD2 matching 7 bases. Sequencing input: peripheral blood. CDR3 sequence reads: CASSLEASGVYEQYF. The CDR3 coding sequence is TGCGCCAGCAGCTTGGAGGCTAGCGGAGTCTACGAGCAGTACTTC.